This T cell receptor (beta chain) is from a study of cytomegalovirus exposure and HLA in healthy donors. Study at large: Early released data comprised around 85 million unique TCRs from HLA-typed donors. General study findings and limits: Three chains tied to CMV proved CMV antigen-specific in vitro.

With regard to this clone: Its antigen is as yet unknown.

The PCR used 60 Vbeta and 13 Jbeta primers. The data were produced by immunoSEQ multiplex PCR, yet TCRdb's version contains in-frame clones alone and is incomplete. The repertoire holds 80,000 to 95,000 clones, around 81% seen once, with 5.5% to 6% in the top ten. V lost 6 bases, J lost 4 bases, and 2 bases stayed unmatched. The germline CDR1 and CDR2 sequences are MNHNS and SASEGT. This CDR3 is built from 12 residues. This TCR derives from a man younger than 30 in good health and CMV-seropositive. The rearrangement uses TRBV6-1 and TRBJ2-7, with 8 bases that match TRBD2. The specimen sequenced was PBMCs. CDR3: CASRTSGYEQYF. The DNA of the CDR3 is TGTGCCAGCAGAACTAGCGGATACGAGCAGTACTTC.